One and the same sample provided the 21 T cell receptor beta chains below, sequenced in a study of vaccination and CD4 T cells after COVID-19. Their antigen targets remain unknown. Described treatment: approximately 9-day PBMC culture with coronavirus spike peptide pools or control peptides (ViraFEST assay). An Oncomine TCR Beta short-read assay was used to sequence the DNA from cultured CD4+ T cells. TCRdb itself ran the PCR reads through MiXCR, one entry per CDR3 protein. The sample yields some 13,000 distinct CDR3 sequences, 30% to 50% seen once. The specimen was CD4+ T cells from blood, cultured in vitro. Source of these receptors: a human donor who had recovered from COVID-19.

This chain links TRBV9 with TRBJ2-2, with TRBD2 matching over 8 bases. CDR1 and CDR2 from the germline V gene are SGDLS and YYNGEE. V dropped 0 bases and J dropped 3; count of bases not matched to a gene: 10. The CDR3 length is 18 residues. CDR3 amino acids: CASSVGRGAWRHTGELFF. CDR3 DNA sequence: TGTGCCAGCAGCGTAGGGCGGGGGGCTTGGCGGCACACCGGGGAGCTGTTTTTT.

The chain carries TRBV28 and TRBJ1-1, with D possibly TRBD1 on 6 matching bases. The ends were cut back, 3 bases at V and 6 bases at J, with 17 bases in the middle. Germline values: CDR1 MDHEN, CDR2 SYDVKM. The CDR3 has 15 residues. CDR3 loop: CASSLGVIRGAEAFF. CDR3 sequence (DNA): TGTGCCAGCAGTTTGGGTGTGATTAGGGGGGCTGAAGCTTTCTTT. The full variable domain, its missing parts supplied by reference TRBV28 and TRBJ1-1, is DVKVTQSSRYLVKRTGEKVFLECVQDMDHENMFWYRQDPGLGLRLIYFSYDVKMKEKGDIPEGYSVSREKKERFSLILESASTNQTSMYLCASSLGVIRGAEAFFGQGTRLTVV.

CDR3 sequence: CASRALATGGSYEQYF. The CDR3 DNA is TGTGCCAGCAGGGCCCTAGCAACGGGAGGGTCCTACGAGCAGTACTTC. The J gene is TRBJ2-7, the V gene TRBV2, with TRBD2 identical over 8 bases. The CDR3 consists of 16 residues. CDR1 and CDR2 from the germline V gene are SNHLY and FYNNEI. With V trimmed by 6 bases and J by 1 base, 11 bases remained unmatched.

This clonotype was found a few times. This sequence joins TRBV10-1 and TRBJ1-1; D ambiguous. Germline V lookup: CDR1 WNHNN, CDR2 SYGVQD (reference sequence). The V end was cut by 5 bases, the J end by 3 bases, with 4 bases between. The CDR3 contains 11 residues. The CDR3, as DNA: TGCGCCAGCAGTCCTGACACTGAAGCTTTCTTT. As protein: CASSPDTEAFF.

The sample holds one count of this clonotype. The V and J genes are TRBV7-2 and TRBJ2-7; the match to TRBD2 covers 7 bases. The CDR3 contains 15 residues. CDR1 is SGHTA, CDR2 FQGNSA, per germline. The V gene end was trimmed by 7 bases and the J gene end by 6 bases; junction bases not matched to a gene: 15. The CDR3 sequence: CASTGGGARPPEQYF. The CDR3, as DNA: TGTGCCAGCACGGGCGGGGGAGCCCGACCCCCCGAGCAGTACTTC.

The genes are TRBV25-1 and TRBJ2-5; either TRBD1 or TRBD2 may supply D (5 bases each). Trimming shortened V by 5 bases and J by 3 bases, and 10 bases separated the two germline ends. The CDR3 contains 13 residues. The V gene's germline CDR1 is MGHDK and CDR2 SYGVNS. The CDR3 DNA is TGTGCCAGCAGTCCCATGGGGGAAGAGACCCAGTACTTC. As protein: CASSPMGEETQYF.

This chain uses TRBV20-1 with TRBJ1-5; D perhaps matches TRBD1 (6 bases). The CDR3 contains 13 residues. V dropped 5 bases and J dropped 4 bases, with 12 bases sitting between them. Germline loops: CDR1 DFQATT, CDR2 SNEGSKA (reference sequence). CDR3 sequence reads: CSASGQQNQPQHF. CDR3 DNA: TGCAGTGCTTCTGGACAGCAGAATCAGCCCCAGCATTTT.

V gene TRBV19 combines with J gene TRBJ2-1; 7 nucleotides align to TRBD2. V was pared by 6 bases and J by 2 bases, with 10 bases of the junction left unmatched. Per the germline V gene, CDR1 is LNHDA and CDR2 is SQIVND (reference sequence). This CDR3 comprises 16 residues. This CDR3 reads CASRLLGGGPYNEQFF. CDR3 sequence (DNA): TGTGCCAGTAGACTCCTGGGGGGGGGTCCCTACAATGAGCAGTTCTTC.

This clonotype showed up just a few times. The J gene is TRBJ1-2, the V gene TRBV20-1, with a weak D call TRBD1 (6 bases). Germline V lookup: CDR1 DFQATT, CDR2 SNEGSKA (reference sequence). The CDR3 consists of 14 residues. Trimming took off 3 bases at V and 2 bases at J, with 13 bases between the two ends. CDR3 protein: CSASRFGQNYGYTF. The DNA for the CDR3 is TGCAGTGCTAGTCGCTTTGGACAGAACTATGGCTACACCTTC.

This clonotype occurred a few times. The J gene is TRBJ1-2, the V gene TRBV4-1, with 7 bases lining up with TRBD1. CDR1 is MGHRA and CDR2 is YSYEKL in the germline V gene. CDR3 length: 13 residues. The trim removed 2 bases at V and 7 bases at J, leaving 4 bases unmatched. As DNA, the CDR3 is TGCGCCAGCAGCCAACATAACAGGGGTGGCTACACCTTC. It is translated as CASSQHNRGGYTF.

This clonotype was counted between two and nine times. This sequence joins TRBV5-1 and TRBJ1-6; 7 nucleotides line up with TRBD1. Germline V lookup: CDR1 SGHRS, CDR2 YFSETQ. The V gene end was trimmed by 9 bases and the J gene end by 5 bases; junction bases not matched to a gene: 5. The CDR3 length is 13 residues. CDR3 sequence reads: CATGTDHNSPLHF. CDR3 DNA sequence: TGCGCCACGGGGACAGACCATAATTCACCCCTCCACTTT.

The chain recombines TRBV7-2 with TRBJ2-5, with D tentatively TRBD1 (6 bases). V gave up 5 bases and J gave up 3 bases, with 19 bases separating them. In germline, CDR1 is SGHTA, CDR2 FQGNSA. The CDR3 contains 16 residues. The CDR3: CASSPALQGGKETQYF. DNA of the CDR3: TGTGCCAGCAGCCCGGCTCTACAGGGCGGAAAAGAGACCCAGTACTTC.

The chain has TRBV30 and TRBJ2-3; 9 nucleotides match TRBD2. Germline trimming cut 4 bases from V and 2 bases from J; bases unmatched to any gene: 7. This CDR3 has 15 residues. The germline CDR1 and CDR2 sequences are GTSNPN and SVGIG (reference sequence). The CDR3 loop reads CAWTASGIPTDTQYF. The CDR3 bases are TGTGCCTGGACTGCTAGCGGGATTCCCACAGATACGCAGTATTTT.

In this sample, this clonotype turned up a few times. The chain couples TRBV7-2 to TRBJ1-5; D remains unclear. The CDR3 has 14 amino acids. Trimming took 1 base from V and 4 from J, leaving 8 bases between them. CDR1 and CDR2 from the germline V gene are SGHTA and FQGNSA. In DNA, the CDR3 is TGTGCCAGCAGCTTAGGGGCGGGAAATCAGCCCCAGCATTTT. Its protein product is CASSLGAGNQPQHF. The full variable domain, completed using reference TRBV7-2 and TRBJ1-5, is GAGVSQSPSNKVTEKGKDVELRCDPISGHTALYWYRQSLGQGLEFLIYFQGNSAPDKSGLPSDRFSAERTGGSVSTLTIQRTQQEDSAVYLCASSLGAGNQPQHFGDGTRLSIL.

The chain employs TRBV28 and TRBJ1-4, with D perhaps matching TRBD1 (5 bases). Deletions cut 11 bases from V and 2 bases from J, with 12 bases between. The CDR3 runs to 13 residues. The germline gives CDR1 MDHEN, CDR2 SYDVKM. The CDR3 region is CACGGRTNEKLFF. As DNA, the CDR3 is TGTGCCTGCGGGGGAAGGACTAATGAAAAACTGTTTTTT.

On this clonotype: A read error may explain this, as a much larger clone is one base away. This rearrangement joins TRBV21-1 to TRBJ2-5. TRBV21-1 is given as a pseudogene. The CDR3 runs to 14 residues. CDR3 nucleotides: TGTGCCAGCAGCAAACTTGGGTACCAAGAGACCCAGTACTTC. Residues: CASSKLGYQETQYF.

This rearrangement joins TRBV6-2 or TRBV6-3 to TRBJ2-7; 8 positions agree with TRBD2. The germline CDR1 and CDR2 sequences are MNHEY and SVGEGT. V lost 7 bases and J lost 4; bases outside the gene matches: 6. This CDR3 is 13 amino acids long. The CDR3 protein is CASTRTSQYEQYF. The CDR3 nucleotides are TGTGCCAGCACCCGGACTAGCCAGTACGAGCAGTACTTC.

The chain recombines TRBV12-3 or TRBV12-4 with TRBJ2-3; D is unclear. V was cut by 3 bases and J by 6 bases, with 4 bases left in between. The CDR3 length is 11 residues. In DNA, the CDR3 is TGTGCCAGCAGTTTTGGTGATACGCAGTATTTT. Translation: CASSFGDTQYF.

DNA for the CDR3: TGTGCCAGCAGCCACAGTGACTCACCCCTCCACTTT. Its translation is CASSHSDSPLHF. The gene calls are TRBV7-9 and TRBJ1-6; D gene uncertain. CDR1 and CDR2 from the germline V gene are SEHNR and FQNEAQ (reference sequence). The CDR3 is 12 residues long. The ends were cut back, 5 bases at V and 10 bases at J, with 9 bases in the middle.

The CDR3 loop is CAWSVGTLGAFF. For the CDR3, the DNA is TGTGCCTGGAGTGTGGGCACTCTGGGAGCTTTCTTT. The gene calls are TRBV30 and TRBJ1-1; D uncertain. Germline values: CDR1 GTSNPN, CDR2 SVGIG (reference sequence). Trimming pared 0 bases from V and 10 bases from J, leaving 12 bases between. The CDR3 consists of 12 residues.

The genes are TRBV6-1 and TRBJ1-1, with TRBD1 identical over 7 bases. This CDR3 comprises 13 residues. Germline V gives CDR1 MNHNS, CDR2 SASEGT. The junction had 9 bases not matched to a gene; V was cut back by 7 bases and J by 7 bases. The chain's CDR3 is CASTNRDSIEAFF. CDR3 bases: TGTGCCAGCACTAACCGGGACAGCATTGAAGCTTTCTTT.